A selection of T cell receptor beta chains follows, all from one sample in a study of CD8+ T cells in alopecia areata. TCRdb's copy holds only in-frame clones and misses some; the assay was immunoSEQ multiplex PCR. This table has approximately 98,000 clones, around 59% appearing once. Material: CD8+ T cells sorted from blood. The receptor set was obtained from a human donor in good health. The CDR3 runs from the conserved cysteine through the conserved F or W. A D gene is named only where the DNA matches it firmly. Not every row has a clone size; where given, it reads once, few, many or a size class.

d_call,j_call,cdr3_length,clone_size,v_call,cdr3_nt,cdr3_aa
NA,TRBJ1-5,17,NA,TRBV6-1,TGTGCCAGCAGTGACCTCCTAGGGACGGATAGCAATCAGCCCCAGCATTTT,CASSDLLGTDSNQPQHF
NA,TRBJ2-7,15,NA,TRBV5-1,TGCGCCAGCAGTGTGTATTCGGGGCTGGGGTACGAGCAGTACTTC,CASSVYSGLGYEQYF
TRBD2,TRBJ2-1,17,NA,TRBV4-3,TGCGCCAGCAGCCAGTCCTCTCGGACTAGCGGGGGTGATGAGCAGTTCTTC,CASSQSSRTSGGDEQFF
NA,TRBJ1-1,13,NA,TRBV15,TGTGCCACCAGCAGAGATTCCAACACTGAAGCTTTCTTT,CATSRDSNTEAFF
NA,TRBJ2-5,14,once,TRBV5-1,TGCGCCAGCAGCTACGTCGGTGGCCAAGAGACCCAGTACTTC,CASSYVGGQETQYF
TRBD2,TRBJ2-5,16,once,TRBV28,TGTGCCAGCAGTTTGGGAGGGCTGGACCCCCGGGAGACCCAGTACTTC,CASSLGGLDPRETQYF
NA,TRBJ2-7,13,few,TRBV13,TGTGCCAGCAGCCCGACGGACAGCTACGAGCAGTACTTC,CASSPTDSYEQYF
NA,TRBJ2-7,13,NA,TRBV14,TGTGCCAGCAGCCAAGTTTCGGCAGGCGAGCAGTACTTC,CASSQVSAGEQYF
TRBD2,TRBJ2-7,15,NA,TRBV13,TGTGCCAGCAGCGTGACTAGCGGGGGGTTCTACGAGCAGTACTTC,CASSVTSGGFYEQYF
NA,TRBJ1-5,15,NA,TRBV7-8,TGTGCCAGCAGCCCGACAGACTATAGCAATCAGCCCCAGCATTTT,CASSPTDYSNQPQHF
TRBD1,TRBJ1-4,15,NA,TRBV6-5,TGTGCCAGCAGTACGGGACAGTACCTTAATGAAAAACTGTTTTTT,CASSTGQYLNEKLFF
TRBD1,TRBJ2-2,16,NA,TRBV7-9,TGTGCCAGCAGCTCAAACAGGGGGGCAAACACCGGGGAGCTGTTTTTT,CASSSNRGANTGELFF
TRBD2,TRBJ2-3,15,NA,TRBV9,TGTGCCAGCAGCGTGATAGCGGGGGGGCCGGATACGCAGTATTTT,CASSVIAGGPDTQYF
NA,TRBJ1-6,16,NA,TRBV7-8,TGTGCCAGCAGCTTAGCGCATAGCTCCTATAATTCACCCCTCCACTTT,CASSLAHSSYNSPLHF
TRBD2,TRBJ2-5,17,many,TRBV13,TGTGCCAGCAGCTTAGCGGCTAGCGGGGGGGCCGGAGAGACCCAGTACTTC,CASSLAASGGAGETQYF
NA,TRBJ2-6,15,NA,TRBV10-3,TGTGCCAGCAGTCCGACAGATTCTGGGGCCAACGTCCTGACTTTC,CASSPTDSGANVLTF
NA,TRBJ2-7,16,few,TRBV6-1,TGTGCCAGCAGTGAAGAAGCCCTGACTTGGGGGGTAGAGCAGTACTTC,CASSEEALTWGVEQYF
NA,TRBJ2-1,14,NA,TRBV13,TGTGCCAGCAGAACGACGTCTTTTTACAATGAGCAGTTCTTC,CASRTTSFYNEQFF
TRBD2,TRBJ2-5,14,few,TRBV28,TGTGCCAGCAGCTGGGCCGGGGGGACAGAGACCCAGTACTTC,CASSWAGGTETQYF
TRBD2,TRBJ2-5,14,NA,TRBV6-5,TGTGCCAGCAGTTACTCGACGGGGGGAGAGACCCAGTACTTC,CASSYSTGGETQYF
NA,TRBJ2-2,16,NA,TRBV5-1,TGCGCCAGCAGCTTGGAGCGGCGGAGCCACACCGGGGAGCTGTTTTTT,CASSLERRSHTGELFF
TRBD2,TRBJ2-1,13,NA,TRBV6-1,TGTGCCAGCAGTGAAGGAAGTGGGAGGGTACAGTTCTTC,CASSEGSGRVQFF
TRBD1,TRBJ2-5,14,many,TRBV28,TGTGCCAGCAGCCGACGACAGGGCCCAGAGACCCAGTACTTC,CASSRRQGPETQYF
NA,TRBJ2-7,13,NA,TRBV7-2,TGTGCCAGCAGCTTAGTTCCCAGGGAAGAGCAGTACTTC,CASSLVPREEQYF
NA,TRBJ1-2,12,few,TRBV7-2,TGTGCCAGCAGCAAAGGACAAGAAGGGTACACCTTC,CASSKGQEGYTF
NA,TRBJ2-1,12,NA,TRBV25-1,TGTGCCAGCAGGGGAACCTACAATGAGCAGTTCTTC,CASRGTYNEQFF
NA,TRBJ2-5,16,once,TRBV7-2,TGTGCCAGCAGCTTAGTTTGGGCTAGCCAAGAGGAGACCCAGTACTTC,CASSLVWASQEETQYF
TRBD1,TRBJ1-2,18,NA,TRBV5-1,TGCGCCAGCAGCCTCGATCCGGGACAGGGGTTTTCGCCTTTCGGCTACACCTTC,CASSLDPGQGFSPFGYTF
TRBD1,TRBJ2-6,17,NA,TRBV9,TGTGCCAGCAGCCCATTACAGGGGGCGCACGGGGCCAACGTCCTGACTTTC,CASSPLQGAHGANVLTF
NA,TRBJ2-2,13,NA,TRBV30,TGTGCCTGGAGTGTACTTAACACCGGGGAGCTGTTTTTT,CAWSVLNTGELFF
NA,TRBJ1-1,16,NA,TRBV5-1,TGCGCCAGCAGCGTCTGGAGACAGCATGAACACACTGAAGCTTTCTTT,CASSVWRQHEHTEAFF
TRBD2,TRBJ2-5,14,NA,TRBV28,TGTGCCAGCAGTCCATCCGGGAGGCGGGAGACCCAGTACTTC,CASSPSGRRETQYF
NA,TRBJ1-6,16,NA,TRBV12-5,TGTGCTAGTGTTCAGTCGGCAGGGTCGAGTAATTCACCCCTCCACTTT,CASVQSAGSSNSPLHF
TRBD1,TRBJ2-5,15,NA,TRBV6-5,TGTGCCAGCAGTCCCGAACAGGGGATTGAGGAGACCCAGTACTTC,CASSPEQGIEETQYF
NA,TRBJ1-2,15,NA,TRBV4-1,TGCGCCAGCAGCCAAGACAGGGACACTAGGTATGGCTACACCTTC,CASSQDRDTRYGYTF